This TCR beta chain was retrieved from a study of blood T cell repertoires in COVID-19. In the study overall: COVID-19 samples from acute and convalescent phases originated in the United States, Italy and Spain. The analysed material was cDNA or gDNA that came from T cells, B-cell-depleted T cells, or PBMCs.

In the study's own analysis: From reference gene primer amplification, estimates of nucleated cell counts were derived. Sequenced by immunoSEQ multiplex PCR; TCRdb stores in-frame clones only, minus some. The V and J calls and clone size are taken from that table; D and trimming were inferred from the DNA. The profile shows approximately 170,000 clones, approximately 83% of them singletons. The source of this sequence is a human donor with acute or convalescent COVID-19. The donor label of this sample is uncertain. Input material: peripheral blood.

The DNA for the CDR3 is TGTGCCTGGAGTGTAGGGGGTAGAGCGTATGGCTACACCTTC. This codes for CAWSVGGRAYGYTF. The chain links TRBV30 to TRBJ1-2; D perhaps matches TRBD1 (6 bases). Germline V gene lookup returns CDR1 GTSNPN and CDR2 SVGIG (reference sequence). This CDR3 is 14 amino acids long. V lost 0 bases and J lost 5, with 13 bases in between.